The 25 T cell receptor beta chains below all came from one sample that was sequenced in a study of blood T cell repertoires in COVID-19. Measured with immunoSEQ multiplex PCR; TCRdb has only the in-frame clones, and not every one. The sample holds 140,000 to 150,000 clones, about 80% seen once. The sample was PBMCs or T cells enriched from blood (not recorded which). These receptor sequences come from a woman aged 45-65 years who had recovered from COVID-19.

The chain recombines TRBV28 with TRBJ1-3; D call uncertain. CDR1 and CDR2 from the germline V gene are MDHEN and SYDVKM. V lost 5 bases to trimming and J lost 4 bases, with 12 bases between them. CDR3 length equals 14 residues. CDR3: CASSPGVWGNTIYF. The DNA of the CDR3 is TGTGCCAGCAGTCCGGGAGTGTGGGGAAACACCATATATTTT. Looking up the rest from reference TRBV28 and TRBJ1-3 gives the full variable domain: DVKVTQSSRYLVKRTGEKVFLECVQDMDHENMFWYRQDPGLGLRLIYFSYDVKMKEKGDIPEGYSVSREKKERFSLILESASTNQTSMYLCASSPGVWGNTIYFGEGSWLTVV.

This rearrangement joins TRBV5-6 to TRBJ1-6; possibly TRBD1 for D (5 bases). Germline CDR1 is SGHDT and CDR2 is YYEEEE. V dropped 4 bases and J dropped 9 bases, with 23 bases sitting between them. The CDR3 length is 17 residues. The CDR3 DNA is TGTGCCAGCAGCCGGAATTTCGGGACTTTTAGGAGTTCACCCCTCCACTTT. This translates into CASSRNFGTFRSSPLHF.

The CDR3 sequence: CASNNGNTGELFF. The CDR3 bases are TGTGCCAGCAATAACGGGAACACCGGGGAGCTGTTTTTT. The genes are TRBV28 and TRBJ2-2; D not resolved. Trimming cost V 7 bases and J 1 base, with 7 bases left between them. CDR1 is MDHEN and CDR2 is SYDVKM in the germline V gene. This CDR3 is 13 amino acids long. Supplemented by reference TRBV28 and TRBJ2-2, the full variable domain reads DVKVTQSSRYLVKRTGEKVFLECVQDMDHENMFWYRQDPGLGLRLIYFSYDVKMKEKGDIPEGYSVSREKKERFSLILESASTNQTSMYLCASNNGNTGELFFGEGSRLTVL.

CDR3 DNA sequence: TGTGCCAGCAGCTTTTCTTCTGGGGGGGGACAGCCCCAGCATTTT. As protein: CASSFSSGGGQPQHF. V and J are TRBV7-2 and TRBJ1-5; D may be TRBD1 (5 bases). Trimming left V 3 bases short and J 7 bases short, with 16 bases between. The CDR3 length is 15 residues. Germline CDR1 SGHTA, CDR2 FQGNSA.

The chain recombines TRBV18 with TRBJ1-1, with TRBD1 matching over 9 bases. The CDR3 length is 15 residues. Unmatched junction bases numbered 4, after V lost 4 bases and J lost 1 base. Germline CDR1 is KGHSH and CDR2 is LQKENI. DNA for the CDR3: TGTGCCAGCTCACTCGGACAGGGGTCGAACACTGAAGCTTTCTTT. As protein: CASSLGQGSNTEAFF.

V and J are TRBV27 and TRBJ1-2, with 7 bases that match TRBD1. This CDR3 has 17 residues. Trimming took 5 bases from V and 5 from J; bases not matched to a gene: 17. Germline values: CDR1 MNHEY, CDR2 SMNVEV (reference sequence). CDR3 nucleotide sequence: TGTGCCAGCAGTCCACATCCCCCGGTGGGACAGCTATATGGCTACACCTTC. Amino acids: CASSPHPPVGQLYGYTF.

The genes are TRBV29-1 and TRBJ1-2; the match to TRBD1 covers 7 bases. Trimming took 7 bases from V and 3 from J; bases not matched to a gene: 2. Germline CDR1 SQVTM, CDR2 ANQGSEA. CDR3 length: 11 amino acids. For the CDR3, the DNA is TGCAGCGCTGGACAGGACTATGGCTACACCTTC. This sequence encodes CSAGQDYGYTF.

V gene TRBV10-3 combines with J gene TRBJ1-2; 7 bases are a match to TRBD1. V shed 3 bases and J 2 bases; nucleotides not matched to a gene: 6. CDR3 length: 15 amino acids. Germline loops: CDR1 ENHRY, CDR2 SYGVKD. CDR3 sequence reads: CAISEAQTGNYGYTF. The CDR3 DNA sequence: TGTGCCATCAGTGAAGCCCAGACAGGGAACTATGGCTACACCTTC.

The DNA for the CDR3 is TGTGCCTGGGGCCGCTCCTACGAGCAGTACTTC. This gives the protein CAWGRSYEQYF. The chain uses TRBV30 and TRBJ2-7, with D unresolved. The CDR3 totals 11 residues. Per germline, CDR1 GTSNPN and CDR2 SVGIG (reference sequence). Trimming removed 5 bases from V and 0 bases from J, with 5 bases in between. Based on the CDR3 plus reference TRBV30 and TRBJ2-7, the full variable domain is SQTIHQWPATLVQPVGSPLSLECTVEGTSNPNLYWYRQAAGRGLQLLFYSVGIGQISSEVPQNLSASRPQDRQFILSSKKLLLSDSGFYLCAWGRSYEQYFGPGTRLTVT.

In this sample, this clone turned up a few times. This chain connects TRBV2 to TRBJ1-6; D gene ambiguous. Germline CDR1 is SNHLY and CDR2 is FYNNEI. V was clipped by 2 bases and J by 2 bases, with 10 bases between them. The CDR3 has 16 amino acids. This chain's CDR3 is CASSESLMTYNSPLHF. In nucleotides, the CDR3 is TGTGCCAGCAGTGAAAGCTTGATGACCTATAATTCACCCCTCCACTTT. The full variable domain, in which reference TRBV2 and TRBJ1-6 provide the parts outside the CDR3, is EPEVTQTPSHQVTQMGQEVILRCVPISNHLYFYWYRQILGQKVEFLVSFYNNEISEKSEIFDDQFSVERPDGSNFTLKIRSTKLEDSAMYFCASSESLMTYNSPLHFGNGTRLTVT.

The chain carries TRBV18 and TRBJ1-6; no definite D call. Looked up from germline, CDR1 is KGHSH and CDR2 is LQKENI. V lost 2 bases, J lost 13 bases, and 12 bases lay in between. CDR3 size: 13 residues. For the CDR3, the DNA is TGTGCCAGCTCACCAAGCCCCGGGGAGCCCCTCCACTTT. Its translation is CASSPSPGEPLHF.

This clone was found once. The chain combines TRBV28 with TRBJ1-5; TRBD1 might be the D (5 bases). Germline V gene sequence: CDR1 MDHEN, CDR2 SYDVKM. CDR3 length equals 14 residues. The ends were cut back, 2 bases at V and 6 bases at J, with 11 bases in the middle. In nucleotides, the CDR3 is TGTGCCAGCAGTTTAGGAGCAGGGCCTCAGCCCCAGCATTTT. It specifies CASSLGAGPQPQHF.

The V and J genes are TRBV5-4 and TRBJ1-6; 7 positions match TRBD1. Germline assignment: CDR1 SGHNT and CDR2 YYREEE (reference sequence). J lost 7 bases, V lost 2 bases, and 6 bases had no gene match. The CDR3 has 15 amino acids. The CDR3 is CASSFPGGPNSPLHF. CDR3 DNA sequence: TGTGCCAGCAGCTTTCCAGGGGGGCCGAATTCACCCCTCCACTTT.

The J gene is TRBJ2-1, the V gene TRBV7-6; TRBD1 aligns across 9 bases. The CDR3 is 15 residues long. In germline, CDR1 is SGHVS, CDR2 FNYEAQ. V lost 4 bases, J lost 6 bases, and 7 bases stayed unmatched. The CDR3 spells CASSSPGQGSNEQFF. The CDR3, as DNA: TGTGCCAGCAGCTCCCCAGGACAGGGGAGCAATGAGCAGTTCTTC.

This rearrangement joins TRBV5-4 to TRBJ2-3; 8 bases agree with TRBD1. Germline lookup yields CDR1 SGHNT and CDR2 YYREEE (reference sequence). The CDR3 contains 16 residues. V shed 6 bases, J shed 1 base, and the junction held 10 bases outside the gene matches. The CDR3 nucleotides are TGTGCCAGCAAGGGGGACAGGCGGGGAGGCACAGATACGCAGTATTTT. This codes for CASKGDRRGGTDTQYF.

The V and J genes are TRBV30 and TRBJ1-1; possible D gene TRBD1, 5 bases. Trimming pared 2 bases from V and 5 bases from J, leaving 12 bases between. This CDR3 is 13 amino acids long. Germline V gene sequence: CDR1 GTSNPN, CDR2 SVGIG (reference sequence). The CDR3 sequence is CAWSSQGRTEAFF. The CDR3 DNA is TGTGCCTGGAGTTCCCAGGGAAGGACTGAAGCTTTCTTT.

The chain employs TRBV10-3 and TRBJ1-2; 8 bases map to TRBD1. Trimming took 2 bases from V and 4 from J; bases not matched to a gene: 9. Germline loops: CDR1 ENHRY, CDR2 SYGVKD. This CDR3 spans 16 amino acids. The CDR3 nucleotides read TGTGCCATCAGTGAGCCTCCGGGACAGGTGGCCTATGGCTACACCTTC. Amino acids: CAISEPPGQVAYGYTF.

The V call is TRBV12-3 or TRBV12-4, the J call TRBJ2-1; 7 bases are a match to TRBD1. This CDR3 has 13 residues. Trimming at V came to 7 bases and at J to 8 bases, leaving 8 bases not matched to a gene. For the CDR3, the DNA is TGTGCCAGCACTCCAAACAGGGGTGATGAGCAGTTCTTC. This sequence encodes CASTPNRGDEQFF.

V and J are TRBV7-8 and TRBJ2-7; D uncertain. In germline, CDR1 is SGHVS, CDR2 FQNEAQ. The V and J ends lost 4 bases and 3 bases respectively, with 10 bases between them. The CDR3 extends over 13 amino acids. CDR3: CASSWPGFYEQYF. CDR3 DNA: TGTGCCAGCAGCTGGCCAGGCTTCTACGAGCAGTACTTC.

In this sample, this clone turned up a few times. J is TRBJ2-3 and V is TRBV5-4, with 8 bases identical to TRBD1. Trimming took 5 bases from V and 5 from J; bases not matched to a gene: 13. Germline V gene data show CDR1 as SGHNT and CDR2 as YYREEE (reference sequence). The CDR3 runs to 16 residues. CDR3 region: CASRGWTGPGEDTQYF. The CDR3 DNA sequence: TGTGCCAGCAGAGGCTGGACAGGGCCAGGGGAAGATACGCAGTATTTT.

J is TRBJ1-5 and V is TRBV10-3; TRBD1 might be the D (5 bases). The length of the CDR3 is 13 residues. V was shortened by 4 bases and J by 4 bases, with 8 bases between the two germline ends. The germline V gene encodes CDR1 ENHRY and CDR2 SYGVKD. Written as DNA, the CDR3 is TGTGCCATCAGTGGGACAAAGAATCAGCCCCAGCATTTT. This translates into CAISGTKNQPQHF.

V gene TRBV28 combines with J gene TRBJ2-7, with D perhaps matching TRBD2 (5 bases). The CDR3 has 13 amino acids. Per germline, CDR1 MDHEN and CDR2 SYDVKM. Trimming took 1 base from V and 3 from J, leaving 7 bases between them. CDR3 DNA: TGTGCCAGCAGTTTATCCGGGGTCTACGAGCAGTACTTC. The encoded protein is CASSLSGVYEQYF.

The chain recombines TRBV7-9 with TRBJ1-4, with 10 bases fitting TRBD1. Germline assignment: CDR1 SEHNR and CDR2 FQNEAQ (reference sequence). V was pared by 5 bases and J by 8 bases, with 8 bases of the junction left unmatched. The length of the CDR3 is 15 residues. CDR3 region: CASSSGTGDSEKLFF. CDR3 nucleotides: TGTGCCAGCAGCAGTGGGACAGGGGACTCCGAAAAACTGTTTTTT.

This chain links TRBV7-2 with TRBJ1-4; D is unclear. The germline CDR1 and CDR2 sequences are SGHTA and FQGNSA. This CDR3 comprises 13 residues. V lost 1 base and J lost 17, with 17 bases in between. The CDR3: CASSLGGVYPPFF. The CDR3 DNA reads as TGTGCCAGCAGCTTAGGCGGGGTTTACCCTCCTTTTTTT.

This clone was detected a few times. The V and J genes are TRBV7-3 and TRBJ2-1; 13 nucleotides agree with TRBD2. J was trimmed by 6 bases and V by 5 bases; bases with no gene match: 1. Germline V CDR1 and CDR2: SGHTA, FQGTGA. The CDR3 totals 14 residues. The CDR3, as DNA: TGTGCCAGCAGCACTAGCGGGGGGGCCAATGAGCAGTTCTTC. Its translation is CASSTSGGANEQFF.